This entry is about one T cell receptor (beta chain). This sample is drawn from a study of blood T cell repertoires in COVID-19. Participant reports of clinical history set cohort assignment. Only in-frame clones appear in the TCRdb table, and some are missing; sequencing was by immunoSEQ multiplex PCR. The table includes 450,000 to 500,000 clones, around 85% detected once. Germline trimming cut 0 bases from V and 6 bases from J; bases unmatched to any gene: 1. The CDR3 runs to 15 residues. Germline V gene sequence: CDR1 SGHKS, CDR2 YYEKEE (reference sequence). The TCR comes from a woman in her sixties who had recovered from COVID-19. The chain uses TRBV5-5 and TRBJ1-6, with TRBD1 matching 9 bases. The sample taken for sequencing was PBMCs or T cells enriched from blood (not recorded which). This CDR3 is CASSLVDRGNSPLHF. In DNA, the CDR3 is TGTGCCAGCAGCTTGGTGGACAGGGGTAATTCACCCCTCCACTTT. The full variable domain, completed using reference TRBV5-5 and TRBJ1-6, is DAGVTQSPTHLIKTRGQQVTLRCSPISGHKSVSWYQQVLGQGPQFIFQYYEKEERGRGNFPDRFSARQFPNYSSELNVNALLLGDSALYLCASSLVDRGNSPLHFGNGTRLTVT.